This T cell receptor (beta chain) was identified in a study of vaccination effects on CD4 cells after COVID-19. The authors isolated CD4+ T cells after roughly eleven days of culture. The repertoire was sequenced with immunoSEQ multiplex PCR; TCRdb's copy has only in-frame clones and lacks some. The profile shows 70,000 or so clones, 75% to 80% of them singletons. Worth noting for this clone: Its antigen is unknown.

The receptor comes from a human donor who received a COVID-19 vaccine. Sequences were derived from CD4+ T cells from PBMCs cultured without peptide, sampled before COVID-19 vaccination.

This CDR3 reads CATSRDRGIYEQYV. In DNA, the CDR3 is TGTGCCACCAGCAGAGATCGGGGAATCTACGAGCAGTACGTC. The gene calls are TRBV15 and TRBJ2-7; D is perhaps TRBD2 (5 bases). The CDR3 is 14 residues long. The V gene's germline CDR1 is LNHNV and CDR2 YYDKDF (reference sequence). The ends were cut back, 0 bases at V and 3 bases at J, with 9 bases in the middle.